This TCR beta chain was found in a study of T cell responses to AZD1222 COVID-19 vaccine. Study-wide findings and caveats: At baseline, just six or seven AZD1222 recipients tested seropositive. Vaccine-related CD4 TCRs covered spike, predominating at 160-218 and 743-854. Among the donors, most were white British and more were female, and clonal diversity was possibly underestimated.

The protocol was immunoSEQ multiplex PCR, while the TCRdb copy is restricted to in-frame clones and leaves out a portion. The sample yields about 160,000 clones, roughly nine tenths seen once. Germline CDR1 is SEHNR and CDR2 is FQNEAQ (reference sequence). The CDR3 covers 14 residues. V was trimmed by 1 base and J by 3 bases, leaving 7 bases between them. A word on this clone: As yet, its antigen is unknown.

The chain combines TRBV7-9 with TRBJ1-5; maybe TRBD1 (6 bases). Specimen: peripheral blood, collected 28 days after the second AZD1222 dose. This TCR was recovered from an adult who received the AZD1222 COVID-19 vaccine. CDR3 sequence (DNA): TGTGCCAGCAGCTTAGGACAGGCCAATCAGCCCCAGCATTTT. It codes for CASSLGQANQPQHF.